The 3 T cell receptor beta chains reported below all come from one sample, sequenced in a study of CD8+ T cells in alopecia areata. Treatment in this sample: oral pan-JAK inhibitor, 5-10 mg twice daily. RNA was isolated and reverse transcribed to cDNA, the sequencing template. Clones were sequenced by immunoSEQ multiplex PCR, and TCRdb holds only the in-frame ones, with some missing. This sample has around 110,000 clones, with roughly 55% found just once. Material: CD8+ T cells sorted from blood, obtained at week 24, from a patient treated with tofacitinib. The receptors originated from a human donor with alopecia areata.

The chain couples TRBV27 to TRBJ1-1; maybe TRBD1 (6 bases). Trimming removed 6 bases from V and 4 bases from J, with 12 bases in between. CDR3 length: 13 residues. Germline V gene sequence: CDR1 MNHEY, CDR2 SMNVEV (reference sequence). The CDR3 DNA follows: TGTGCCAGCAGCCAGGGGCGGCTCACTGAAGCTTTCTTT. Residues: CASSQGRLTEAFF.

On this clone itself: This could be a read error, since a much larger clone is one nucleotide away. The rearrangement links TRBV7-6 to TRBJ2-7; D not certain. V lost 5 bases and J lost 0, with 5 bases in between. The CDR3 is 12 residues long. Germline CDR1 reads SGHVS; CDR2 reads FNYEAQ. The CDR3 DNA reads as TGTGCCAGCAGCCCTAGCTCCTACGAGCAGTACTTC. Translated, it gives CASSPSSYEQYF.

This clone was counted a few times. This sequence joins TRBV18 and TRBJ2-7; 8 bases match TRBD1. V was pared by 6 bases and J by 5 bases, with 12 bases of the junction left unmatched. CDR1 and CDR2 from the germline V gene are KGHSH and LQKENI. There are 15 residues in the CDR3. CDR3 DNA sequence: TGTGCCAGCTCCTCGTCGGACAGGGTGTTCAACGAGCAGTACTTC. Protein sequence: CASSSSDRVFNEQYF.